This TCR beta chain derives from a study of blood T cell repertoires in COVID-19. Sequencing was performed with immunoSEQ multiplex PCR; in TCRdb, only in-frame clones are kept and a portion is missing. This sample has 200,000 to 300,000 clones; 70% to 90% occur once, and the top ten carry 3% to 4%. The V gene end was trimmed by 7 bases and the J gene end by 1 base; junction bases not matched to a gene: 1. Looked up from germline, CDR1 is SQVTM and CDR2 is ANQGSEA. The CDR3 has 12 amino acids. On this clone: The sample contains more than one DNA sequence encoding this CDR3.

Sequencing input: PBMCs or T cells enriched from blood (not recorded which). The clonotype comes from a woman in her 40s with acute COVID-19. This chain joins TRBV29-1 and TRBJ1-1, with TRBD1 matching over 9 bases. The CDR3 loop reads CSGGQGNTEAFF. CDR3 DNA sequence: TGCAGCGGGGGACAGGGGAACACTGAAGCTTTCTTT. The whole variable domain, filled in from reference TRBV29-1 and TRBJ1-1, reads SAVISQKPSRDICQRGTSLTIQCQVDSQVTMMFWYRQQPGQSLTLIATANQGSEATYESGFVIDKFPISRPNLTFSTLTVSNMSPEDSSIYLCSGGQGNTEAFFGQGTRLTVV.